These T cell receptor beta chains were read from a single sample in a study of vaccination and CD4 T cells after COVID-19. Their antigens are not known. TCRdb redid the calling of the PCR reads with MiXCR, one entry per CDR3 protein. The sample carries around 20,000 distinct CDR3 sequences, 40% to 50% recorded once. The source material was CD4+ T cells from blood, cultured in vitro, sampled before SARS-CoV-2 vaccination. The source is a human donor who had recovered from COVID-19. Each CDR3 is given with its conserved first and last residue. The D gene is left open where the match is weak. Rows may omit the clone size; those that give it use once, few, many or a size class.

j_call d_call clone_size v_call cdr3_nt cdr3_aa
TRBJ1-6 - - TRBV20-1 TGCAGTGCTGCGACAGCGGGCAATTCACCCCTCCACTTT CSAATAGNSPLHF
TRBJ2-5 TRBD1 - TRBV19 TGTGCCAGTAGTACCGGACAGGGTAGGGAGACCCAGTACTTC CASSTGQGRETQYF
TRBJ2-2 - - TRBV19 TGTGCCAGTAGTAGGGGGAACAGGGCCGGGGAGCTGTTTTTT CASSRGNRAGELFF
TRBJ1-1 - few TRBV19 TGTGCCAGTAGTACGGACAGTCCAAGGGGCACTGAAGCTTTCTTT CASSTDSPRGTEAFF
TRBJ2-5 - - TRBV20-1 TGCAGTGCTAGAGTGCCCCCACAAGAGACCCAGTACTTC CSARVPPQETQYF
TRBJ1-3 - - TRBV7-9 TGTGCCAGCAGCTTAAGGAACACCATATATTTT CASSLRNTIYF
TRBJ1-2 - - TRBV25-1 TGTGCCAGCAGTGAATATGGGGCGGGTAACTATGGCTACACCTTC CASSEYGAGNYGYTF
TRBJ2-1 - - TRBV6-1 TGTGCCAGCATCCCGGCCTGGGGGACATACAATGAGCAGTTCTTC CASIPAWGTYNEQFF
TRBJ2-3 - - TRBV6-1 TGTGCCAGCAGTGAACCCCCAGGGACGGGCACAGATACGCAGTATTTT CASSEPPGTGTDTQYF
TRBJ1-1 - - TRBV20-1 TGCAGTGCTAGAGATCAGGGGCCCAATGAAGCTTTCTTT CSARDQGPNEAFF
TRBJ1-1 TRBD1 few TRBV19 TGTGCCAGTACTCCTCAGGGGGTTATGAACACTGAAGCTTTCTTT CASTPQGVMNTEAFF
TRBJ1-1 - once TRBV6-5 TGTGCCAGCAGTTATCGACCACCGACGACAGGCATGAACACTGAAGCTTTCTTT CASSYRPPTTGMNTEAFF
TRBJ2-7 - few TRBV2 TGTGCCAGCTCCCTACGGGGGGCGGGCGAGCAGTACTTC CASSLRGAGEQYF
TRBJ1-3 - - TRBV20-1 TGCAGTGCTAGAGACTTTAAGGACGCGGCTGGAAACACCATATATTTT CSARDFKDAAGNTIYF
TRBJ2-3 TRBD1 - TRBV28 TGTGCCAGCAGTTCAACCCATTCGGACAGGGGGTGGAGAGATACGCAGTATTTT CASSSTHSDRGWRDTQYF
TRBJ2-3 TRBD2 - TRBV6-1 TGTGCCAGCACCCCCTCGGTGGCGGGAGCCAAAGATACGCAGTATTTT CASTPSVAGAKDTQYF
TRBJ2-1 - few TRBV19 TGTGCCAGTACCCCCCGTCTCCGGACTACGAGTGAGCAGTTCTTC CASTPRLRTTSEQFF
TRBJ2-2 TRBD2 few TRBV7-3 TGTGCCAGCAGCGCCCTTAGCGGGTCGAACACCGGGGAGCTGTTTTTT CASSALSGSNTGELFF
TRBJ2-3 TRBD2 - TRBV27 TGTGCCAGCAGTTTATCCGGGGGAGGGATAGATACGCAGTATTTT CASSLSGGGIDTQYF
TRBJ1-5 - - TRBV12-5 TGTGCTAGTGGTTTGTACAGTAATCAGCCCCAGCATTTT CASGLYSNQPQHF
TRBJ2-5 - few TRBV7-2 TGTGCCAGCAGCTTAGTTACGGGAGCGGAGACCCAGTACTTC CASSLVTGAETQYF
TRBJ1-5 - - TRBV11-3 TGTGCCAGCAGTCCGGGGGTCTCAGCGCTTAGCAATCAGCCCCAGCATTTT CASSPGVSALSNQPQHF